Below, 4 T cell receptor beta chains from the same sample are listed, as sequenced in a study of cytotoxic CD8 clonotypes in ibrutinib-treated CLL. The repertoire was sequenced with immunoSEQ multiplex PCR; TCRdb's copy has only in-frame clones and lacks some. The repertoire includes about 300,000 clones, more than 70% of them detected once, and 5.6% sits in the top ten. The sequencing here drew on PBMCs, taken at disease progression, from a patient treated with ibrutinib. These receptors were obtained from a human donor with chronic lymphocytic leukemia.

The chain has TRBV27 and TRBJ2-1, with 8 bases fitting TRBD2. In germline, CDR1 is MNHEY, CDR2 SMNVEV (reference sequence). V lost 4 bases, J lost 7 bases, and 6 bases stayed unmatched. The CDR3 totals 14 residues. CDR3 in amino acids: CASSSGGPYNEQFF. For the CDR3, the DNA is TGTGCCAGCAGTTCGGGAGGGCCTTATAATGAGCAGTTCTTC.

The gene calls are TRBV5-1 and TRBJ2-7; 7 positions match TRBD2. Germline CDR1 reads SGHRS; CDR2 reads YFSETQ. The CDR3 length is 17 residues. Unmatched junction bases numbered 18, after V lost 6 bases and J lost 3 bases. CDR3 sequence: CASTPIVGGGTHYEQYF. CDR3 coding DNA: TGCGCCAGCACCCCCATTGTGGGGGGAGGGACCCACTACGAGCAGTACTTC.

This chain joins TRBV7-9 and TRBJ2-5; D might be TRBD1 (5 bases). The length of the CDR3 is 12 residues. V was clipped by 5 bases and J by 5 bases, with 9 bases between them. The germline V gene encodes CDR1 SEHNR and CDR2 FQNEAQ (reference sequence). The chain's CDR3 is CASSQKGETQYF. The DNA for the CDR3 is TGTGCCAGCAGCCAAAAGGGGGAGACCCAGTACTTC.

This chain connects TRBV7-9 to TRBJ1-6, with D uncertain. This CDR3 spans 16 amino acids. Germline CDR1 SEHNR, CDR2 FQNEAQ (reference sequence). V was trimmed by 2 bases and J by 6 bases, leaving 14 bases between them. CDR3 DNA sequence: TGTGCCAGCAGCTTATTCTCCAGCGGCGCTAATTCACCCCTCCACTTT. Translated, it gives CASSLFSSGANSPLHF.